A single sample is the source of the 27 T cell receptor beta chains below, sequenced in a study of T cell clonality in common variable immunodeficiency. TCRdb's table, derived via immunoSEQ multiplex PCR, lists solely in-frame clones and lacks some. This repertoire lists about 40,000 clones without singletons; about 1.9% sits in the top ten. The sequenced sample was peripheral blood mononuclear cells. Receptors were obtained from a person aged 18 to 75 in good health.

This clone was seen ten or more times. Other DNA sequences within the sample encode an identical CDR3. The covered CDR3 bases are TGTGCCAGCAGCCCGCGGGACAGGGGACCTGGCGGGGAG. This sequence encodes CASSPRDRGPGGE. The whole CDR3 reads CASSPRDRGPGGELFF. This chain uses TRBV7-3 with TRBJ2-2; 10 bases fit TRBD1. The DNA ends 3 residues before the CDR3 does, and the rest of the CDR3 is filled in from the germline J gene. CDR3 size: 16 residues. Trimming cost V 5 bases and J 7 bases; bases outside gene matches: 10. Germline V gene lookup returns CDR1 SGHTA and CDR2 FQGTGA.

Ten or more counts support this clone. The read stops 3 residues short of the end of the CDR3; the missing end is completed from the germline J gene. The gene calls are TRBV19 and TRBJ1-4, with D tentatively TRBD1 (6 bases). V was pared by 3 bases and J by 7 bases, with 15 bases between. Germline assignment: CDR1 LNHDA and CDR2 SQIVND (reference sequence). The CDR3 spans 15 residues. CDR3 DNA, as far as it was read: TGTGCCAGTAGTATTCCGGGAACAGGGATTGAAAAA. Translating it yields CASSIPGTGIEK. The full CDR3 is CASSIPGTGIEKLFF.

At least ten counts were recorded for this clone. From the germline J gene comes the end of the CDR3, since the read stops 3 residues before it. This chain joins TRBV19 and TRBJ2-2, with D maybe TRBD2 (6 bases). V lost 5 bases to trimming and J lost 2 bases, with 15 bases between them. In germline, CDR1 is LNHDA, CDR2 SQIVND (reference sequence). CDR3 length: 16 residues. The CDR3 protein is CASSWDSPPNTGELFF. Partial CDR3 DNA: TGTGCCAGTAGTTGGGACTCGCCACCAAACACCGGGGAG.

This clone was recorded many times. The read ends 3 residues shy of where the CDR3 ends; the end is completed using the germline J gene. The V gene is TRBV2, the J gene TRBJ1-1; no firm D call. CDR3 length: 12 amino acids. V gave up 10 bases and J gave up 3 bases, with 12 bases separating them. Germline CDR1 is SNHLY and CDR2 is FYNNEI. CDR3: CATGLEHTEAFF. The DNA read from the CDR3 is TGTGCCACCGGACTTGAGCACACTGAA.

This clone was recorded at least ten times. The read halts 3 residues ahead of the CDR3 end, with the missing end drawn from the germline J gene. V gene TRBV19 combines with J gene TRBJ2-1; 10 nucleotides match TRBD2. The CDR3 covers 12 residues. The V gene end was trimmed by 9 bases and the J gene end by 9 bases; junction bases not matched to a gene: 5. In germline, CDR1 is LNHDA, CDR2 SQIVND (reference sequence). Partial CDR3 DNA: TGTGCCAGCAGCGGGGGGGCGGTTGAG. It is translated as CASSGGAVE. The CDR3 in its entirety is CASSGGAVEQFF. The full variable domain, with the rest looked up from reference TRBV19 and TRBJ2-1, is DGGITQSPKYLFRKEGQNVTLSCEQNLNHDAMYWYRQDPGQGLRLIYYSQIVNDFQKGDIAEGYSVSREKKESFPLTVTSAQKNPTAFYLCASSGGAVEQFFGPGTRLTVL.

This clone has ten or more counts. The missing CDR3 end, 3 residues past where the read stops, is filled in from the germline J gene. V and J are TRBV7-9 and TRBJ2-5, with D perhaps matching TRBD2 (7 bases). In germline, CDR1 is SEHNR, CDR2 FQNEAQ (reference sequence). The CDR3 runs to 14 residues. Trimming took off 5 bases at V and 3 bases at J, with 13 bases between the two ends. This CDR3 is CASSGGGSKETQYF. The part of the CDR3 DNA that was read is TGTGCCAGCAGCGGGGGGGGCAGCAAAGAGACC.

This clone was detected many times. Read coverage stops 3 residues before the CDR3 terminus; the germline J gene supplies the remainder. The chain employs TRBV9 and TRBJ2-7, with 10 bases lining up with TRBD1. V shed 3 bases, J shed 5 bases, and the junction held 8 bases outside the gene matches. The CDR3 has 15 amino acids. The germline V gene encodes CDR1 SGDLS and CDR2 YYNGEE. The covered CDR3 bases are TGTGCCAGCAGCGCTTCCGGGACAGGGGTCCACGAG. Amino acids: CASSASGTGVHE. The whole CDR3 sequence reads CASSASGTGVHEQYF.

The table lists this clone with many counts. The CDR3 end is not reached by the read, which stops 3 residues before it; the germline J gene fills it in. The rearrangement links TRBV9 to TRBJ2-3; 10 bases are a match to TRBD1. V trimming: 3 bases; J trimming: 3 bases; junction bases outside the gene matches: 4. Germline V gene lookup returns CDR1 SGDLS and CDR2 YYNGEE. The CDR3 is 15 residues long. CDR3: CASSAGQGGTDTQYF. The sequenced CDR3 bases are TGTGCCAGCAGCGCCGGACAGGGGGGGACAGATACG.

This clone was counted at least ten times. The CDR3 end is not reached by the read, which stops 3 residues before it; the germline J gene fills it in. V and J are TRBV12-3 or TRBV12-4 and TRBJ1-2; D is unresolved. V was pared by 4 bases and J by 4 bases, with 13 bases between. There are 14 residues in the CDR3. CDR3 bases read: TGTGCCAGCAGTTCAAAACGCGGCAGCTATGGC. It yields the protein CASSSKRGSYG. The complete CDR3 reads CASSSKRGSYGYTF.

This clone was observed many times. CDR3 residues: CASSLGGQGYEQYF. The covered CDR3 bases are TGTGCCAGCAGCTTAGGGGGACAGGGGTACGAG. V and J are TRBV7-9 and TRBJ2-7; 10 bases map to TRBD1. The read halts 3 residues ahead of the CDR3 end, with the missing end drawn from the germline J gene. CDR3 length equals 14 residues. Germline V gene data show CDR1 as SEHNR and CDR2 as FQNEAQ (reference sequence). V shed 1 base and J 4 bases; nucleotides not matched to a gene: 1.

This clone occurred many times. The CDR3 end is not reached by the read, which stops 3 residues before it; the germline J gene fills it in. The chain couples TRBV4-1 to TRBJ2-4, with TRBD2 matching over 9 bases. The CDR3 is made up of 15 amino acids. Per the germline V gene, CDR1 is MGHRA and CDR2 is YSYEKL. J lost 4 bases, V lost 4 bases, and 5 bases had no gene match. CDR3 sequence: CASSLGGGEKNIQYF. The sequenced CDR3 bases are TGCGCCAGCAGCCTCGGCGGGGGGGAGAAAAACATT.

Many counts were recorded for this clone. Read sequence stops 3 residues before the CDR3 end, and the germline J gene provides the missing end. The J gene is TRBJ2-7, the V gene TRBV6-2 or TRBV6-3; a possible D gene is TRBD1 (6 bases). CDR3 length: 14 residues. V was shortened by 2 bases and J by 4 bases, with 12 bases between the two germline ends. Germline-derived CDR1 and CDR2 are MNHEY and SVGEGT. The CDR3 loop is CASSYRGTLYEQYF. The sequenced CDR3 bases are TGTGCCAGCAGTTACAGGGGGACACTGTACGAG.

Many counts were recorded for this clone. The CDR3 end is not reached by the read, which stops 3 residues before it; the germline J gene fills it in. This rearrangement joins TRBV6-2 or TRBV6-3 to TRBJ1-6, with D possibly matching TRBD1 (6 bases). The ends were cut back, 6 bases at V and 10 bases at J, with 16 bases in the middle. The length of the CDR3 is 14 residues. Germline V gene data show CDR1 as MNHEY and CDR2 as SVGEGT. CDR3 sequence: CASSQYRAQSPLHF. The covered CDR3 bases are TGTGCCAGCAGCCAATACAGGGCTCAATCACCC.

This clone was recorded at least ten times. The missing CDR3 end, 3 residues past where the read stops, is filled in from the germline J gene. The chain recombines TRBV30 with TRBJ1-1; D gene ambiguous. Per germline, CDR1 GTSNPN and CDR2 SVGIG (reference sequence). V was pared by 4 bases and J by 2 bases, with 8 bases between. CDR3 length: 12 amino acids. CDR3 region: CAWNLLNTEAFF. The CDR3 bases that were read are TGTGCCTGGAACCTACTTAACACTGAA.

This clone came up many times. The missing CDR3 end, 3 residues past where the read stops, is filled in from the germline J gene. The chain couples TRBV2 to TRBJ1-1, with 7 bases aligning to TRBD1. The CDR3 contains 13 residues. CDR1 and CDR2 (germline): SNHLY, FYNNEI. CDR3 protein: CASSDRDSRNAFF. Partial CDR3 DNA: TGTGCCAGCAGTGATCGGGACAGCCGCAAT. Full variable domain (remainder filled in from reference TRBV2 and TRBJ1-1): EPEVTQTPSHQVTQMGQEVILRCVPISNHLYFYWYRQILGQKVEFLVSFYNNEISEKSEIFDDQFSVERPDGSNFTLKIRSTKLEDSAMYFCASSDRDSRNAFFGQGTRLTVV.

In this sample, this clone turned up a few times. The CDR3 end lies 3 residues beyond the end of the read and is filled in from the germline J gene. The chain links TRBV2 to TRBJ1-2; D is possibly TRBD1 (6 bases). The CDR3 runs 15 residues. CDR1 is SNHLY, CDR2 FYNNEI, per germline. The CDR3 bases that were read are TGTGCCAGCAGTGACAGGGGAGGGGGTTACAATGAC. Its translation: CASSDRGGGYND. The whole CDR3 region reads CASSDRGGGYNDYTF. The whole variable domain, filled in from reference TRBV2 and TRBJ1-2, reads EPEVTQTPSHQVTQMGQEVILRCVPISNHLYFYWYRQILGQKVEFLVSFYNNEISEKSEIFDDQFSVERPDGSNFTLKIRSTKLEDSAMYFCASSDRGGGYNDYTFGSGTRLTVV.

This clone was seen at least ten times. The read stops 3 residues short of the end of the CDR3; the missing end is completed from the germline J gene. The chain couples TRBV20-1 to TRBJ2-3; 9 positions match TRBD2. Trimming at V came to 3 bases and at J to 0 bases, leaving 10 bases not matched to a gene. Germline loops: CDR1 DFQATT, CDR2 SNEGSKA (reference sequence). There are 17 residues in the CDR3. The CDR3 spells CSARDSGTSRSTDTQYF. The part of the CDR3 DNA that was read is TGCAGTGCTAGGGACTCCGGGACTAGCAGAAGCACAGATACG.

This clone was picked up many times. The missing CDR3 end, 3 residues past where the read stops, is filled in from the germline J gene. V gene TRBV20-1 combines with J gene TRBJ2-1, with D possibly matching TRBD1 (6 bases). V was pared by 2 bases and J by 5 bases, with 19 bases between. The CDR3 extends over 16 amino acids. CDR1 and CDR2 from the germline V gene are DFQATT and SNEGSKA (reference sequence). CDR3 DNA, as far as it was read: TGCAGTGCTAGACTCCCCTCTCCCGGGACAAACAATGAG. It is translated as CSARLPSPGTNNE. The CDR3 as a whole reads CSARLPSPGTNNEQFF.

This clone was observed many times. From the germline J gene comes the end of the CDR3, since the read stops 3 residues before it. J is TRBJ1-5 and V is TRBV5-4; 9 bases are a match to TRBD1. The junction had 4 bases not matched to a gene; V was cut back by 3 bases and J by 9 bases. Per the germline V gene, CDR1 is SGHNT and CDR2 is YYREEE (reference sequence). The CDR3 has 13 residues. The CDR3 bases that were read are TGTGCCAGCAGCTCGGGGACAGGGCGGCCC. Amino acids: CASSSGTGRP. The full CDR3 sequence reads CASSSGTGRPQHF. The full variable domain, rest sourced from reference TRBV5-4 and TRBJ1-5, is ETGVTQSPTHLIKTRGQQVTLRCSSQSGHNTVSWYQQALGQGPQFIFQYYREEENGRGNFPPRFSGLQFPNYSSELNVNALELDDSALYLCASSSGTGRPQHFGDGTRLSIL.

At least ten counts were recorded for this clone. The junction departs from the called germline gene at one end, perhaps through a read error. The sequence runs out 3 residues before the end of the CDR3; the remainder is reconstructed from the germline J gene. V and J are TRBV4-2 and TRBJ2-7, with D perhaps TRBD1 (5 bases). This CDR3 is built from 14 residues. Germline V CDR1 and CDR2: LGHNA, YNFKEQ. The CDR3 reads CASSQGQGTYEQYF. CDR3 DNA (partial): TGCGCCAGCAGCCAAGGACAAGGCACCTACGAG.

This clone was counted many times. The CDR3 end is not reached by the read, which stops 3 residues before it; the germline J gene fills it in. The rearrangement uses TRBV19 and TRBJ1-2, with D possibly TRBD1 on 6 matching bases. Trimming took 3 bases from V and 1 from J, leaving 9 bases between them. The germline V gene encodes CDR1 LNHDA and CDR2 SQIVND (reference sequence). CDR3 length: 14 amino acids. Here the CDR3 reads CASSIGGLNYGYTF. The sequenced part of the CDR3 DNA is TGTGCCAGTAGTATCGGGGGGCTTAACTATGGC. Looking up the rest from reference TRBV19 and TRBJ1-2 gives the full variable domain: DGGITQSPKYLFRKEGQNVTLSCEQNLNHDAMYWYRQDPGQGLRLIYYSQIVNDFQKGDIAEGYSVSREKKESFPLTVTSAQKNPTAFYLCASSIGGLNYGYTFGSGTRLTVV.

In the case of this clone: From the germline J gene comes the end of the CDR3, since the read stops 3 residues before it. The chain recombines TRBV6-2 or TRBV6-3 with TRBJ1-2, with D perhaps TRBD1 (5 bases). This CDR3 has 17 residues. Germline CDR1 reads MNHEY; CDR2 reads SVGEGT. The part of the CDR3 DNA that was read is TGTGCCAGCAGTTACTCGGGACTAGCGGGAGTCTACAATGAC. This gives the protein CASSYSGLAGVYND. The entire CDR3 protein reads CASSYSGLAGVYNDYTF.

Regarding this clone: Read sequence stops 3 residues before the CDR3 end, and the germline J gene provides the missing end. V usage is TRBV30 and J usage is TRBJ1-2, with a tentative D call TRBD1 (6 bases). V lost 3 bases, J lost 7 bases, and 15 bases lay in between. From germline, CDR1 is GTSNPN and CDR2 SVGIG (reference sequence). The CDR3 extends over 13 amino acids. CDR3 sequence reads: CAWSKRGAGGYTF. The CDR3 DNA, read in part, is TGTGCCTGGAGCAAACGGGGGGCAGGTGGC.

This clone was counted at least ten times. The covered CDR3 bases are TGTGCCAGCAGCACCGGGACAGGGGGCGCGGAGACC. Amino acid sequence: CASSTGTGGAET. The complete CDR3 protein is CASSTGTGGAETQYF. The rearrangement joins TRBV7-7 to TRBJ2-5; TRBD1 matches at 12 bases. The CDR3 end lies 3 residues beyond the end of the read and is filled in from the germline J gene. V was pared by 5 bases and J by 5 bases, with 6 bases of the junction left unmatched. The CDR3 loop spans 15 amino acids. Germline loops: CDR1 SSHAT, CDR2 FNYEAQ (reference sequence).

Many counts were recorded for this clone. The DNA ends 3 residues before the CDR3 does, and the rest of the CDR3 is filled in from the germline J gene. This chain uses TRBV10-3 with TRBJ2-1, with D possibly matching TRBD2 (6 bases). CDR3 length equals 15 residues. Trimming left V 3 bases short and J 3 bases short, with 12 bases between. Germline CDR1 is ENHRY and CDR2 is SYGVKD. CDR3 protein: CAISDGRDGYNEQFF. Incomplete CDR3 DNA: TGTGCCATCAGTGATGGGCGGGATGGCTACAATGAG.

In its sample, this clone was seen many times. Sequencing ends 3 residues short of the CDR3 end; the germline J gene provides the rest. J is TRBJ2-4 and V is TRBV20-1; D unresolved. V lost 6 bases, J lost 7 bases, and 10 bases lay in between. CDR3 length equals 11 residues. Germline lookup yields CDR1 DFQATT and CDR2 SNEGSKA (reference sequence). The CDR3: CSAEIGNIQYF. The part of the CDR3 DNA that was read is TGCAGTGCCGAAATAGGGAACATT.

This clone was seen repeatedly, ten times or more. The read comes to an end 3 residues before the CDR3 does, leaving the germline J gene to fill in the end. The chain is built from TRBV20-1 and TRBJ2-3; the D gene is possibly TRBD2 (6 bases). The CDR3 has 14 amino acids. Trimming pared 0 bases from V and 4 bases from J, leaving 11 bases between. Germline loops: CDR1 DFQATT, CDR2 SNEGSKA (reference sequence). The CDR3 region is CSARDGGRPDTQYF. The CDR3 bases that were read are TGCAGTGCTAGAGATGGGGGGAGGCCAGATACG.